Described below is a single T cell receptor beta chain sequence and its context. The CDR3 contains 13 residues. V lost 6 bases and J 10 bases, leaving 16 bases between the germline ends. Clones were read by immunoSEQ multiplex PCR, and TCRdb kept only the in-frame ones, dropping some. The data show a few hundred thousand clones, with roughly 89% seen just once and roughly 0.96% held by the top ten. The data were obtained in a study of blood T cell repertoires in COVID-19. The V gene is TRBV12-3 or TRBV12-4, the J gene TRBJ2-1, with a weak D call TRBD2 (6 bases). The clonotype originates from a woman aged 40-49 years who had recovered from COVID-19. The sequenced sample was peripheral blood. CDR3 residues: CASSGGPSKEQFF. The CDR3 DNA follows: TGTGCCAGCAGCGGGGGACCGAGTAAGGAGCAGTTCTTC.